These 9 T cell receptor beta chains were sequenced from one sample in a study of shared clonotypes between healthy human individuals. Sequenced by immunoSEQ multiplex PCR; TCRdb stores in-frame clones only, minus some. The sample lists under 1,100,000 clones; around 78% were seen once. The sample consisted of memory CD4+ T cells from PBMCs. Subset noted: CD45RA-negative fraction. The receptor source for this set is a man aged 18 to 30 in good health. Some clones in this sample may be carry-over from other donors' samples.

The rearrangement joins TRBV19 to TRBJ2-6; D call uncertain. CDR1 LNHDA and CDR2 SQIVND come from the germline V gene (reference sequence). There are 16 residues in the CDR3. The V end lost 6 bases, the J end lost 0 bases, and 12 bases lay between the germline ends. Here the CDR3 reads CASSSLSGSGANVLTF. The CDR3 nucleotides are TGTGCCAGTAGCAGTTTATCGGGCTCTGGGGCCAACGTCCTGACTTTC.

The V call is TRBV28, the J call TRBJ2-7, with a possible D match to TRBD2 (6 bases). The V gene lost 6 bases and the J gene lost 0 bases, with 12 bases spanning the gap. Germline CDR1 and CDR2: MDHEN and SYDVKM. The CDR3 runs 14 residues. CDR3 loop: CASSGGTASYEQYF. As DNA, the CDR3 is TGTGCCAGCAGCGGTGGGACTGCCTCCTACGAGCAGTACTTC.

This clone was seen repeatedly, ten times or more. V and J are TRBV7-2 and TRBJ2-7, with D hard to call. The CDR3 totals 14 residues. V lost 1 base and J 0 bases, leaving 7 bases between the germline ends. Germline assignment: CDR1 SGHTA and CDR2 FQGNSA. The CDR3 sequence: CASSLEVPSYEQYF. The CDR3 nucleotides read TGTGCCAGCAGCTTAGAGGTCCCCTCCTACGAGCAGTACTTC.

The genes are TRBV10-3 and TRBJ1-2, with 7 bases identical to TRBD1. Germline loops: CDR1 ENHRY, CDR2 SYGVKD. After removal of 0 bases from V and 8 bases from J, the junction contained 18 bases not matched to a gene. The CDR3 covers 18 residues. The CDR3 sequence is CAISESLQGKTMEGGYTF. The CDR3 region has the DNA TGTGCCATCAGTGAGTCACTACAGGGGAAGACTATGGAGGGGGGCTACACCTTC.

The CDR3 here is CASSLFPDPSYNEQFF. The CDR3 DNA is TGTGCCAGCAGCTTATTTCCCGACCCGAGCTACAATGAGCAGTTCTTC. The chain joins TRBV5-4 to TRBJ2-1, with D unclear. The CDR3 extends over 16 amino acids. Per the germline V gene, CDR1 is SGHNT and CDR2 is YYREEE (reference sequence). V lost 2 bases to trimming and J lost 3 bases, with 15 bases between them.

V and J are TRBV5-4 and TRBJ1-1, with a tentative D call TRBD1 (6 bases). V gave up 3 bases and J gave up 0 bases, with 9 bases separating them. Germline lookup yields CDR1 SGHNT and CDR2 YYREEE (reference sequence). The CDR3 spans 14 residues. Here the CDR3 DNA reads TGTGCCAGCAGCTGGGGACAAATGAACACTGAAGCTTTCTTT. Amino acids: CASSWGQMNTEAFF.

This clone was counted at least ten times. The gene calls are TRBV27 and TRBJ1-5; no clear D. This CDR3 spans 19 amino acids. Germline loops: CDR1 MNHEY, CDR2 SMNVEV (reference sequence). The V end was cut by 5 bases, the J end by 0 bases, with 23 bases between. CDR3 loop: CASSLPLEGANSSNQPQHF. The CDR3 coding sequence is TGTGCCAGCAGTCTACCACTGGAGGGAGCTAATTCTAGCAATCAGCCCCAGCATTTT.

The chain is built from TRBV18 and TRBJ1-4; D call uncertain. The V end lost 6 bases, the J end lost 8 bases, and 13 bases lay between the germline ends. The CDR3 has 13 residues. Germline V CDR1 and CDR2: KGHSH, LQKENI. The CDR3 DNA reads as TGTGCCAGCTCCCCCTGGAGGGAAGAAAAACTGTTTTTT. It is translated as CASSPWREEKLFF.

The genes are TRBV6-5 and TRBJ2-1; a weak D match, TRBD2 (5 bases). The CDR3 totals 14 residues. Trimming pared 7 bases from V and 7 bases from J, leaving 17 bases between. Looked up from germline, CDR1 is MNHEY and CDR2 is SVGAGI. CDR3: CASKRSPGENEQFF. The CDR3 nucleotides read TGTGCCAGCAAGCGGAGCCCAGGTGAGAATGAGCAGTTCTTC.